This paragraph reports one TCR beta chain. This sample stems from a study of blood T cell repertoires in COVID-19. Study in general: Spain, Italy and the United States supplied samples that represented acute and convalescent COVID-19.

How the authors handled the data: Estimates of nucleated cell counts were drawn from the amplification of reference gene primers. Clones were sequenced by immunoSEQ multiplex PCR, and TCRdb holds only the in-frame ones, with some missing. V, J and clone size are those of that table, while D and trimming were read from the DNA. The sample has a few hundred thousand clones; approximately 91% are singletons. The V and J ends lost 5 bases and 5 bases, in that order; junction bases with no gene match: 8. The CDR3 spans 14 residues. Per the germline V gene, CDR1 is LNHDA and CDR2 is SQIVND (reference sequence).

The sequence derives from a person under 30 with COVID-19, enrolled during active disease. The chain has TRBV19 and TRBJ1-2, with 7 bases fitting TRBD1. Material for sequencing was peripheral blood. DNA of the CDR3: TGTGCCAGTAGTTCCCGGGACAGTTATTATGGCTACACCTTC. Its translation is CASSSRDSYYGYTF.